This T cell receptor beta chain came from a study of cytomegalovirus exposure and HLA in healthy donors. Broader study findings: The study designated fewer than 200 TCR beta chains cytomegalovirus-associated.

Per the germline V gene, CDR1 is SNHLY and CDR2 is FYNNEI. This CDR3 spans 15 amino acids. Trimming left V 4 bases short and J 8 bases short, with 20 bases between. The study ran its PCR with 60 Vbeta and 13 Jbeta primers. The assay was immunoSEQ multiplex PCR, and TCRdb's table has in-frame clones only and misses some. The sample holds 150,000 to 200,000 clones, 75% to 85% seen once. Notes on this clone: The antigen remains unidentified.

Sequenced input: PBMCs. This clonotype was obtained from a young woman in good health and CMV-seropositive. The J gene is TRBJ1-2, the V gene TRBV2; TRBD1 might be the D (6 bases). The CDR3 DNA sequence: TGTGCCAGCAGTGGGATCGTGAACAGGGCGGAGGGCTACACCTTC. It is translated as CASSGIVNRAEGYTF.